These 17 T cell receptor beta chains originate from one sample sequenced in a study of blood T cell repertoires in COVID-19. Assay: immunoSEQ multiplex PCR; the TCRdb copy retains only in-frame clones and omits some. The repertoire consists of 200,000 to 250,000 clones, with 75% to 85% occurring once and the leading ten covering roughly 10%. Sequences were obtained from peripheral blood. These TCRs come from a man aged 45-65 years with active or convalescent COVID-19.

The V call is TRBV2, the J call TRBJ2-3, with 12 nucleotides matching TRBD2. J gave up 5 bases and V 4 bases, and 7 bases lay outside the gene matches. This CDR3 comprises 16 residues. Looked up from germline, CDR1 is SNHLY and CDR2 is FYNNEI. CDR3 sequence: CASSGRLAGVVDTQYF. CDR3 coding DNA: TGTGCCAGCAGTGGGAGACTAGCGGGAGTGGTAGATACGCAGTATTTT.

The chain combines TRBV20-1 with TRBJ1-1; the D is unclear. Germline values: CDR1 DFQATT, CDR2 SNEGSKA (reference sequence). The CDR3 is 11 amino acids. Trimming left V 0 bases short and J 7 bases short, with 6 bases between. The CDR3 nucleotides read TGCAGTGCTAGAGATAGAGATGAAGCTTTCTTT. This sequence encodes CSARDRDEAFF.

J is TRBJ2-7 and V is TRBV2; 7 positions match TRBD1. The germline V gene has CDR1 SNHLY and CDR2 FYNNEI. This CDR3 is built from 16 residues. Trimming removed 6 bases from V and 7 bases from J; junction bases left unmatched: 18. CDR3 DNA sequence: TGTGCCAGCAGGATCGATGCCGGGACAGCCCTAGTAGAGCAGTACGTC. Protein sequence: CASRIDAGTALVEQYV.

The genes are TRBV19 and TRBJ1-3, with D hard to call. This CDR3 comprises 15 residues. V gave up 7 bases and J gave up 2 bases, with 15 bases separating them. Germline V CDR1 and CDR2: LNHDA, SQIVND (reference sequence). In DNA, the CDR3 is TGTGCCAGTACTTATACCCTGGAGACTGGAAACACCATATATTTT. Residues: CASTYTLETGNTIYF.

The J gene is TRBJ1-2, the V gene TRBV10-3, with D possibly being TRBD1 (6 bases). Trimming pared 6 bases from V and 2 bases from J, leaving 7 bases between. The CDR3 runs 12 residues. Germline CDR1 reads ENHRY; CDR2 reads SYGVKD. CDR3 sequence reads: CAIRDSNYGYTF. CDR3 DNA: TGTGCCATCAGGGACAGCAACTATGGCTACACCTTC.

This chain joins TRBV6-5 and TRBJ2-7; the match to TRBD2 covers 9 bases. This CDR3 has 13 amino acids. The V gene end was trimmed by 7 bases and the J gene end by 3 bases; junction bases not matched to a gene: 4. CDR1 MNHEY and CDR2 SVGAGI come from the germline V gene. Here the CDR3 reads CASIGLANYEQYF. CDR3 DNA: TGTGCCAGCATCGGACTAGCGAACTACGAGCAGTACTTC.

CDR3 bases: TGTGCCAGCAGCGTAGGGGGGGTCAATCAGCCCCAGCATTTT. Its translation: CASSVGGVNQPQHF. The V and J genes are TRBV9 and TRBJ1-5; perhaps TRBD1 as D (5 bases). This CDR3 spans 14 amino acids. Deletions cut 0 bases from V and 3 bases from J, with 7 bases between. In germline, CDR1 is SGDLS, CDR2 YYNGEE.

The chain employs TRBV7-9 and TRBJ2-3; TRBD1 might be the D (5 bases). This CDR3 contains 18 residues. V was pared by 0 bases and J by 0 bases, with 16 bases between. The germline V gene has CDR1 SEHNR and CDR2 FQNEAQ (reference sequence). In nucleotides, the CDR3 is TGTGCCAGCAGCTTAGCCCAGGCAGGGCCACATAGCACAGATACGCAGTATTTT. Amino acids: CASSLAQAGPHSTDTQYF.

The rearrangement links TRBV28 to TRBJ1-5, with D unresolved. CDR3 length equals 15 residues. The V end was cut by 3 bases, the J end by 3 bases, with 12 bases between. The germline gives CDR1 MDHEN, CDR2 SYDVKM. CDR3 loop: CASSLRGGPNQPQHF. The CDR3 bases are TGTGCCAGCAGTTTGCGGGGTGGACCCAATCAGCCCCAGCATTTT.

The chain has TRBV28 and TRBJ2-2; 11 bases align to TRBD1. Germline-derived CDR1 and CDR2 are MDHEN and SYDVKM. The CDR3 extends over 18 amino acids. The V and J ends lost 7 bases and 6 bases, in that order; junction bases with no gene match: 16. CDR3 protein: CASTNPYQDRGRPGELFF. The DNA for the CDR3 is TGTGCCAGCACAAATCCCTACCAGGACAGGGGGCGTCCCGGGGAGCTGTTTTTT.

The rearrangement joins TRBV18 to TRBJ2-7; 10 bases align to TRBD2. This CDR3 spans 18 amino acids. Germline V gives CDR1 KGHSH, CDR2 LQKENI. The junction had 11 bases not matched to a gene; V was cut back by 1 base and J by 2 bases. In nucleotides, the CDR3 is TGTGCCAGCTCACCACAACGAGGAGCTAGCGGGGGAACCTACGAGCAGTACGTC. It specifies CASSPQRGASGGTYEQYV.

The chain uses TRBV7-2 and TRBJ1-3; D may be TRBD1 (6 bases). This CDR3 spans 14 amino acids. Trimming removed 8 bases from V and 4 bases from J, with 15 bases in between. Germline V gene lookup returns CDR1 SGHTA and CDR2 FQGNSA. CDR3 DNA sequence: TGTGCCAGCGGCGACGGGAGGGGGGGAAACACCATATATTTT. This codes for CASGDGRGGNTIYF.

The chain uses TRBV7-9 and TRBJ1-4; possible D gene TRBD1, 6 bases. The CDR3 runs 13 residues. Germline V gene lookup returns CDR1 SEHNR and CDR2 FQNEAQ (reference sequence). Trimming left V 5 bases short and J 7 bases short, with 11 bases between. This CDR3 reads CASSRGQLEKLFF. The CDR3 DNA reads TGTGCCAGCAGCCGAGGACAGCTTGAAAAACTGTTTTTT. Looking up the rest from reference TRBV7-9 and TRBJ1-4 gives the full variable domain: DTGVSQNPRHKITKRGQNVTFRCDPISEHNRLYWYRQTLGQGPEFLTYFQNEAQLEKSRLLSDRFSAERPKGSFSTLEIQRTEQGDSAMYLCASSRGQLEKLFFGSGTQLSVL.

The chain is built from TRBV4-1 and TRBJ2-4, with TRBD1 as a possible D gene (7 bases). The CDR3 has 17 amino acids. Germline CDR1 reads MGHRA; CDR2 reads YSYEKL. V was shortened by 4 bases and J by 0 bases, with 16 bases between the two germline ends. The CDR3 is CASSREPGGLAKNIQYF. Written as DNA, the CDR3 is TGCGCCAGCAGCCGGGAACCAGGGGGACTAGCCAAAAACATTCAGTACTTC.

The chain recombines TRBV10-2 with TRBJ1-4; D is unclear. From germline, CDR1 is WSHSY and CDR2 SAAADI. The V end was cut by 1 base, the J end by 4 bases, with 10 bases between. The CDR3 totals 15 residues. The CDR3 DNA is TGCGCCAGCAGTGAGTTGAGGGAACTTAATGAAAAACTGTTTTTT. Its translation is CASSELRELNEKLFF.

The chain joins TRBV7-8 to TRBJ2-7, with TRBD2 as a possible D gene (5 bases). This CDR3 comprises 11 residues. The V end lost 5 bases, the J end lost 4 bases, and 6 bases lay between the germline ends. Germline lookup yields CDR1 SGHVS and CDR2 FQNEAQ. CDR3 sequence: CASSPGYEQYF. The CDR3 bases are TGTGCCAGCAGCCCGGGGTACGAGCAGTACTTC.

V gene TRBV7-9 combines with J gene TRBJ1-2; no reliable D call. CDR1 and CDR2 (germline): SEHNR, FQNEAQ (reference sequence). The CDR3 is 13 residues long. Trimming shortened V by 1 base and J by 3 bases, and 6 bases separated the two germline ends. The CDR3 DNA sequence: TGTGCCAGCAGCTTAGGTGAGGACTATGGCTACACCTTC. Amino acid sequence: CASSLGEDYGYTF.